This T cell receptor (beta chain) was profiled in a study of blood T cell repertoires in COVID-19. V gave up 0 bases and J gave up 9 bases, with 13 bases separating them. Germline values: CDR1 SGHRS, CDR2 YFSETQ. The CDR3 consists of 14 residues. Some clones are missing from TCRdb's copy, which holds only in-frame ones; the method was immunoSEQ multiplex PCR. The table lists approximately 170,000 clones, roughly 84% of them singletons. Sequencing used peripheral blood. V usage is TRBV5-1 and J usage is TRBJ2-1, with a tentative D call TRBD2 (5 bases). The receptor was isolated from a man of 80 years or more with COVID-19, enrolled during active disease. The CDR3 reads CASSLAVGGGEQFF. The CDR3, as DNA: TGCGCCAGCAGCTTGGCCGTAGGAGGCGGTGAGCAGTTCTTC.